The next 3 T cell receptor beta chains were all read from a single sample in a study of CD8+ T cells in alopecia areata. Sequencing used cDNA as its template, made by extracting RNA and reverse transcribing it. The protocol was immunoSEQ multiplex PCR, while the TCRdb copy is restricted to in-frame clones and leaves out a portion. There are roughly 30,000 clones in the sample; about three fifths occur only once, and 15% to 20% lies in the top ten. What was sequenced was NKG2D-high CD8+ T cells sorted from blood. Every receptor here comes from a human donor with alopecia areata.

This clone has more than one count but fewer than ten. The chain has TRBV4-3 and TRBJ2-2; maybe TRBD2 (6 bases). The germline V gene encodes CDR1 LGHNA and CDR2 YSLEER. The CDR3 covers 14 residues. V dropped 1 base and J dropped 7 bases, with 10 bases sitting between them. CDR3 bases: TGCGCCAGCAGCCAAGCCTTCGGGGGCGGGGAGCTGTTTTTT. This codes for CASSQAFGGGELFF.

This chain links TRBV28 with TRBJ2-3; 7 nucleotides agree with TRBD2. Germline assignment: CDR1 MDHEN and CDR2 SYDVKM. V was pared by 5 bases and J by 3 bases, with 8 bases of the junction left unmatched. CDR3 length equals 15 residues. CDR3 bases: TGTGCCAGCAGTCCCACCGCGGGAGTTACAGATACGCAGTATTTT. It encodes CASSPTAGVTDTQYF.

This sequence joins TRBV4-2 and TRBJ2-1; 9 bases match TRBD1. Germline CDR1 reads LGHNA; CDR2 reads YNFKEQ. V dropped 4 bases and J dropped 7; count of bases not matched to a gene: 11. The CDR3 consists of 16 residues. This CDR3 reads CASSLSGQGQGNEQFF. The DNA of the CDR3 is TGTGCCAGCAGCCTCTCGGGACAGGGCCAGGGGAATGAGCAGTTCTTC.